The clone carrying this T cell receptor beta chain is classed as medium-sized. In a library made to pick up alpha chains, this beta chain is a stray read with a size that means little. These data belong to a study of spatial heterogeneity in lung cancer. A unique molecular identifier was attached to every TCR cDNA molecule. TCRdb independently ran MiXCR on the 5' RACE reads; one entry per CDR3 protein. Of 10,000 to 15,000 distinct CDR3 sequences listed, 5.5% to 7.5% are singletons. This sample's time point: sample taken at primary tumor resection. Without sorting, whole RNA was sequenced from tumor, nontumor lung or frozen PBMC. The CDR3 totals 12 residues. From germline, CDR1 is MDHEN and CDR2 SYDVKM. V was pared by 6 bases and J by 8 bases, with 13 bases between.

This chain joins TRBV28 and TRBJ1-2; maybe TRBD1 (6 bases). The sample was normal lung tissue next to the tumor, taken at surgery. This TCR was recovered from a male donor with early-stage non-small cell lung cancer. CDR3 nucleotides: TGTGCCAGCAGCACGACAGGTCTCGGCTACACCTTC. Translation gives CASSTTGLGYTF.